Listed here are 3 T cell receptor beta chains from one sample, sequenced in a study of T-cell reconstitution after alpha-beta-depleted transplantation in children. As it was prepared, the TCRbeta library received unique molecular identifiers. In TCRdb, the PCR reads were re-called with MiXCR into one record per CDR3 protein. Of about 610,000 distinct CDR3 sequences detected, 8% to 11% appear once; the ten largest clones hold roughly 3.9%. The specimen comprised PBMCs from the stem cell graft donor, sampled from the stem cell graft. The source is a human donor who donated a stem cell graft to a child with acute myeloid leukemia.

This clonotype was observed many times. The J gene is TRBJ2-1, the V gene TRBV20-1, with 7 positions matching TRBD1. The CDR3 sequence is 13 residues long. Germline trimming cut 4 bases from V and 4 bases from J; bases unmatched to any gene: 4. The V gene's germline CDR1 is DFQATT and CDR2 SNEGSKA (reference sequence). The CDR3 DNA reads TGCAGTGCTACCGGGACAGCTTACAATGAGCAGTTCTTC. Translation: CSATGTAYNEQFF.

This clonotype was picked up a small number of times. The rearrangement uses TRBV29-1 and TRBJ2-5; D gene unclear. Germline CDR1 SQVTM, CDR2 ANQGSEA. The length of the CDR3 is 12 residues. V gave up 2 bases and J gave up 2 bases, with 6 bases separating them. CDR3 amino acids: CSVEQQQETQYF. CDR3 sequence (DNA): TGCAGCGTTGAACAACAGCAAGAGACCCAGTACTTC.

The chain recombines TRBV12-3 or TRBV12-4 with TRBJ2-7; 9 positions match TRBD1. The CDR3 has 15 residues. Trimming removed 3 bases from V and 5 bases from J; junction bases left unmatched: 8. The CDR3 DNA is TGTGCCAGCAGTTTGTCAGGACAGGGGTATAACGAGCAGTACTTC. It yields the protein CASSLSGQGYNEQYF.